This T cell receptor beta chain stems from a study of blood T cell repertoires in COVID-19. About the research overall: Collection of acute and convalescent COVID-19 samples took place in the United States, Italy and Spain.

Between the trimmed V and J ends, which lost 4 bases and 0 bases, there was a span of 7 bases. Germline CDR1 is SNHLY and CDR2 is FYNNEI. The CDR3 has 14 residues. Here immunoSEQ multiplex PCR was the method, and the copy in TCRdb shows in-frame clones only, minus some. The data contain approximately 72,000 clones, around nine tenths of them singletons. This clone was counted a few times. This clonotype originated in a woman aged 55-69 years with acute or convalescent COVID-19. V is TRBV2 and J is TRBJ1-5; D not certain. Sequencing was performed on peripheral blood. The CDR3 region is CASSVLSSNQPQHF. CDR3 DNA: TGTGCCAGCAGTGTCCTGAGTAGCAATCAGCCCCAGCATTTT.